There are a few counts of the clone carrying this TCR beta chain. Its antigen is unknown. This sample is drawn from a study of cytomegalovirus exposure and HLA in healthy donors. Study-level findings and limits: Sequencing had likely introduced a cluster of highly shared sequence variants as an artifact. Later, an analysis found that common viral pathogens appeared to be linked with several of the most significant clusters. One variant, a missense change in DCLRE1C, was linked in a later analysis to TCR beta V- and J-gene trimming.

Amplification used 60 Vbeta primers and 13 Jbeta primers. Clones were sequenced by immunoSEQ multiplex PCR, and TCRdb holds only the in-frame ones, with some missing. Among over 150,000 clones listed, 75% to 90% were seen once. CDR3 size: 15 residues. Germline assignment: CDR1 MNHEY and CDR2 SMNVEV (reference sequence). Trimming removed 1 base from V and 8 bases from J, with 14 bases in between. The TCR sequence derives from a girl aged 2 to 10 in good health and CMV-seropositive. Sequencing used PBMCs. This chain connects TRBV27 to TRBJ1-4; D may be TRBD1 (6 bases). The CDR3 spells CASSLLGGAREKLFF. CDR3 DNA sequence: TGTGCCAGCAGTTTATTAGGGGGGGCCAGAGAAAAACTGTTTTTT.